These 3 T cell receptor beta chains originate from one sample sequenced in a study of OX40 agonist ivuxolimab in advanced cancers. Method: immunoSEQ multiplex PCR; TCRdb's copy keeps in-frame clones and lacks some. The data contain roughly 64,000 clones, around 93% of them singletons. Here the sequenced sample was CD4+ or CD8+ T cells sorted from blood, taken in a trial of the OX40 agonist ivuxolimab. The receptor source for this set is an adult with an advanced solid tumor such as melanoma, head and neck, liver or kidney cancer.

This chain joins TRBV5-4 and TRBJ2-1, with D possibly being TRBD1 (7 bases). The germline V and J ends were trimmed by 1 base and 6 bases, with 17 bases remaining between them. CDR3 size: 16 residues. CDR1 is SGHNT, CDR2 YYREEE, per germline (reference sequence). CDR3 protein: CASSLPGGLAFNEQFF. For the CDR3, the DNA is TGTGCCAGCAGCTTGCCAGGGGGACTCGCCTTCAATGAGCAGTTCTTC. Together with reference TRBV5-4 and TRBJ2-1, the CDR3 gives the full variable domain: ETGVTQSPTHLIKTRGQQVTLRCSSQSGHNTVSWYQQALGQGPQFIFQYYREEENGRGNFPPRFSGLQFPNYSSELNVNALELDDSALYLCASSLPGGLAFNEQFFGPGTRLTVL.

The V and J genes are TRBV18 and TRBJ2-3; 7 bases line up with TRBD2. Germline CDR1 reads KGHSH; CDR2 reads LQKENI. The junction had 8 bases not matched to a gene; V was cut back by 2 bases and J by 0 bases. This CDR3 comprises 17 residues. The CDR3 DNA follows: TGTGCCAGCTCACCAAGGCTAGCGGAGTATAGCACAGATACGCAGTATTTT. Translated, it gives CASSPRLAEYSTDTQYF.

The chain uses TRBV7-2 and TRBJ2-7; 11 nucleotides line up with TRBD2. CDR1 and CDR2 from the germline V gene are SGHTA and FQGNSA. CDR3 length: 17 residues. With V trimmed by 1 base and J by 4 bases, 9 bases remained unmatched. The CDR3 DNA sequence: TGTGCCAGCAGCTTAGATCTAGCGGGAGGTATTATATACGAGCAGTACTTC. Amino acids: CASSLDLAGGIIYEQYF.